These 27 T cell receptor beta chains were sequenced from one sample in a study of response to subunit inactivated influenza vaccine. TCRdb itself ran the RT-PCR reads through MiXCR, one entry per CDR3 protein. The sample consists of about 780,000 distinct CDR3 sequences, less than 20% of them appearing once. Sequenced material: PBMCs from blood, taken roughly 5 days after vaccination. The receptor source for this set is a man in his fifties who received an inactivated influenza vaccine.

J is TRBJ2-7 and V is TRBV5-1, with D perhaps matching TRBD1 (6 bases). The CDR3 has 17 residues. V lost 4 bases, J lost 4 bases, and 24 bases lay in between. Germline values: CDR1 SGHRS, CDR2 YFSETQ. CDR3 nucleotide sequence: TGCGCCAGCAGCACCTTCCGACAGGCCGACCTACCTTACGAGCAGTACTTC. This encodes CASSTFRQADLPYEQYF.

This clonotype appeared a few times. This sequence joins TRBV4-2 and TRBJ2-3; D is undetermined. Between the trimmed V and J ends, which lost 0 bases and 5 bases, there was a span of 12 bases. The CDR3 sequence is 15 residues long. From germline, CDR1 is LGHNA and CDR2 YNFKEQ. The CDR3 reads CASSQDQTVLDTQYF. CDR3 DNA: TGTGCCAGCAGCCAAGATCAGACGGTTCTAGATACGCAGTATTTT.

This clonotype was counted between two and nine times. This chain joins TRBV29-1 and TRBJ2-1, with 7 bases fitting TRBD2. J gave up 7 bases and V 8 bases, and 11 bases lay outside the gene matches. The CDR3 has 13 amino acids. CDR1 and CDR2 from the germline V gene are SQVTM and ANQGSEA. CDR3 in DNA: TGCAGCTCCTGGGGGGGTTTGAGAAATGAGCAGTTCTTC. Protein sequence: CSSWGGLRNEQFF.

The rearrangement uses TRBV5-1 and TRBJ2-7, with D hard to call. The CDR3 loop spans 11 amino acids. V shed 8 bases and J shed 4 bases, with 10 bases lying between them. Germline V CDR1 and CDR2: SGHRS, YFSETQ. Here the CDR3 DNA reads TGCGCCAGAGAATACGGTTACGAGCAGTACTTC. It is translated as CAREYGYEQYF.

The V call is TRBV10-3, the J call TRBJ2-2; 9 nucleotides line up with TRBD1. CDR3 length equals 17 residues. Germline values: CDR1 ENHRY, CDR2 SYGVKD. The V and J ends lost 7 bases and 5 bases, in that order; junction bases with no gene match: 14. In nucleotides, the CDR3 is TGTGCCATCAAGGCGGGACAGGGTGGCCCAACTACCGGGGAGCTGTTTTTT. Protein: CAIKAGQGGPTTGELFF.

V usage is TRBV4-2 and J usage is TRBJ2-1; the match to TRBD1 covers 9 bases. The CDR3 loop spans 16 amino acids. Germline V gene data show CDR1 as LGHNA and CDR2 as YNFKEQ. The V and J ends lost 1 base and 4 bases, in that order; junction bases with no gene match: 5. The CDR3 sequence is CASSQGDRGAYNEQFF. The CDR3 nucleotides are TGTGCCAGCAGCCAAGGCGACAGGGGGGCTTACAATGAGCAGTTCTTC.

The chain combines TRBV7-6 with TRBJ1-6; D possibly corresponds to TRBD1 (5 bases). The CDR3 contains 18 residues. The V gene lost 1 base and the J gene lost 9 bases, with 22 bases spanning the gap. CDR1 and CDR2 (germline): SGHVS, FNYEAQ. DNA of the CDR3: TGTGCCAGCAGCTTAGAGCCTCTAGGACGGCCGGGGGGTTCACCCCTCCACTTT. It yields the protein CASSLEPLGRPGGSPLHF. Full variable domain (rest looked up from reference TRBV7-6 and TRBJ1-6): GAGVSQSPRYKVTKRGQDVALRCDPISGHVSLYWYRQALGQGPEFLTYFNYEAQQDKSGLPNDRFSAERPEGSISTLTIQRTEQRDSAMYRCASSLEPLGRPGGSPLHFGNGTRLTVT.

This chain uses TRBV20-1 with TRBJ1-5, with no clear D. The germline V gene encodes CDR1 DFQATT and CDR2 SNEGSKA (reference sequence). This CDR3 has 16 amino acids. V was cut by 5 bases and J by 2 bases, with 19 bases left in between. In DNA form, the CDR3 reads TGCAGTGCTCGACGGGGTTCTCTCGGGGGCAATCAGCCCCAGCATTTT. Its protein is CSARRGSLGGNQPQHF.

In DNA, the CDR3 is TGTGCCTGGAGTGTGTTCCTTACTAGCACAGATACGCAGTATTTT. Translated: CAWSVFLTSTDTQYF. V and J are TRBV30 and TRBJ2-3; D uncertain. There are 15 residues in the CDR3. CDR1 and CDR2 (germline): GTSNPN, SVGIG (reference sequence). With 0 bases removed from V and 0 bases from J, the gap between germline ends came to 10 bases.

The chain recombines TRBV25-1 with TRBJ2-2, with D maybe TRBD1 (6 bases). Germline assignment: CDR1 MGHDK and CDR2 SYGVNS. Deletions cut 6 bases from V and 7 bases from J, with 18 bases between. The CDR3 consists of 15 residues. The CDR3 reads CASSVRGLDGGELFF. The DNA for the CDR3 is TGTGCCAGCAGCGTCAGGGGTCTAGACGGCGGGGAGCTGTTTTTT. Full variable domain (missing parts from reference TRBV25-1 and TRBJ2-2): EADIYQTPRYLVIGTGKKITLECSQTMGHDKMYWYQQDPGMELHLIHYSYGVNSTEKGDLSSESTVSRIRTEHFPLTLESARPSHTSQYLCASSVRGLDGGELFFGEGSRLTVL.

This clonotype occurred many times. In DNA, the CDR3 is TGTGCCAGCAGTTCGGGACTAGCGGGACTAGATACGCAGTATTTT. It specifies CASSSGLAGLDTQYF. The gene calls are TRBV12-3 or TRBV12-4 and TRBJ2-3; TRBD2 matches at 13 bases. With V trimmed by 4 bases and J by 5 bases, 3 bases remained unmatched. The CDR3 consists of 15 residues.

This clonotype has ten or more counts. The chain is built from TRBV28 and TRBJ2-7, with 10 bases aligning to TRBD1. V was clipped by 2 bases and J by 6 bases; unmatched bases: 4. This CDR3 has 14 amino acids. CDR1 and CDR2 (germline): MDHEN, SYDVKM. The DNA for the CDR3 is TGTGCCAGCAGTTTAGGGACAGGGGCCATCGAGCAGTACTTC. It yields the protein CASSLGTGAIEQYF.

There are a few counts of this clonotype. This chain uses TRBV19 with TRBJ2-2, with 8 bases that match TRBD1. Germline V gene sequence: CDR1 LNHDA, CDR2 SQIVND (reference sequence). Losses at the gene ends were 3 bases for V and 4 bases for J; bases not matched to a gene: 10. This CDR3 has 17 amino acids. The DNA for the CDR3 is TGTGCCAGTAGTATTGAGGCAGGGGGCATGGGCACCGGGGAGCTGTTTTTT. Amino acids: CASSIEAGGMGTGELFF.

In its sample, this clonotype ranks as medium-sized. The chain is built from TRBV28 and TRBJ2-7; D is uncertain. Trimming took off 3 bases at V and 0 bases at J, with 6 bases between the two ends. Germline V gene lookup returns CDR1 MDHEN and CDR2 SYDVKM. CDR3 size: 13 residues. CDR3 sequence: CASSFGSSYEQYF. In DNA form, the CDR3 reads TGTGCCAGCAGTTTTGGCAGCTCCTACGAGCAGTACTTC.

A few counts support this clonotype. The chain combines TRBV7-6 with TRBJ2-5; D might be TRBD1 or TRBD2, each matching 5 bases. V was pared by 5 bases and J by 5 bases, with 12 bases between. The germline V gene has CDR1 SGHVS and CDR2 FNYEAQ. This CDR3 contains 13 residues. The CDR3 DNA follows: TGTGCCAGCAGCCGGGGCCTGTATGAGACCCAGTACTTC. It is translated as CASSRGLYETQYF.

V and J are TRBV7-8 and TRBJ2-1; TRBD1 matches at 9 bases. Germline CDR1 reads SGHVS; CDR2 reads FQNEAQ. This CDR3 contains 16 residues. V lost 7 bases, J lost 8 bases, and 15 bases stayed unmatched. Here the CDR3 reads CASKFRWDRESDEQFF. In DNA, the CDR3 is TGTGCCAGCAAATTTCGTTGGGACAGGGAATCAGATGAGCAGTTCTTC.

This clonotype was counted a few times. The chain is built from TRBV25-1 and TRBJ2-7; 10 positions agree with TRBD1. Looked up from germline, CDR1 is MGHDK and CDR2 is SYGVNS. This CDR3 is built from 15 residues. V lost 4 bases and J lost 2; bases outside the gene matches: 5. The DNA of the CDR3 is TGTGCCAGCAGTGGATATGGACAGGGGGCCTACGAGCAGTACTTC. Its translation is CASSGYGQGAYEQYF.

This clonotype has a handful of counts. J is TRBJ1-2 and V is TRBV5-1, with D perhaps matching TRBD1 (6 bases). The CDR3 has 14 amino acids. Trimming removed 1 base at V and 3 bases at J, with 10 bases between. In germline, CDR1 is SGHRS, CDR2 YFSETQ. CDR3 amino acids: CASSLTAGDYGYTF. DNA of the CDR3: TGCGCCAGCAGCTTGACGGCAGGGGACTATGGCTACACCTTC. The full variable domain, its missing parts supplied by reference TRBV5-1 and TRBJ1-2, is KAGVTQTPRYLIKTRGQQVTLSCSPISGHRSVSWYQQTPGQGLQFLFEYFSETQRNKGNFPGRFSGRQFSNSRSEMNVSTLELGDSALYLCASSLTAGDYGYTFGSGTRLTVV.

This clonotype was seen a handful of times. The rearrangement uses TRBV20-1 and TRBJ2-5; D gene ambiguous. Trimming stripped 7 bases from V and 7 bases from J, with 7 bases between. Germline values: CDR1 DFQATT, CDR2 SNEGSKA (reference sequence). The CDR3 length is 9 residues. CDR3 region: CSGEGTQYF. DNA for the CDR3: TGCAGTGGCGAAGGGACCCAGTACTTC.

This sequence joins TRBV25-1 and TRBJ2-1; D may be TRBD1 (5 bases). With 7 bases removed from V and 7 bases from J, the gap between germline ends came to 14 bases. The germline V gene has CDR1 MGHDK and CDR2 SYGVNS. The CDR3 spans 13 residues. CDR3 protein: CASTRQLSNEQFF. CDR3 in DNA: TGTGCCAGCACTCGACAGTTATCTAATGAGCAGTTCTTC.

A few counts support this clonotype. The chain carries TRBV20-1 and TRBJ1-5, with 8 bases matching TRBD1. The V gene's germline CDR1 is DFQATT and CDR2 SNEGSKA (reference sequence). This CDR3 comprises 16 residues. V dropped 5 bases and J dropped 6; count of bases not matched to a gene: 15. The CDR3 protein is CSALSLLSGGSQPQHF. For the CDR3, the DNA is TGCAGTGCTCTGTCTCTCTTGTCAGGGGGCAGTCAGCCCCAGCATTTT.

This clonotype was seen a handful of times. The V gene is TRBV7-2, the J gene TRBJ1-1, with unresolved D. Per the germline V gene, CDR1 is SGHTA and CDR2 is FQGNSA. The CDR3 length is 13 residues. Trimming removed 5 bases from V and 3 bases from J, with 10 bases in between. The CDR3 spells CASSLGWDTEAFF. CDR3 coding DNA: TGTGCCAGCAGCCTGGGTTGGGACACTGAAGCTTTCTTT.

There are many counts of this clonotype. The chain combines TRBV12-3 or TRBV12-4 with TRBJ1-1; D is ambiguous. V shed 3 bases and J shed 1 base, with 9 bases lying between them. This CDR3 region has 14 residues. CDR3 nucleotides: TGTGCCAGCAGTTTCGACGGACCGAACACTGAAGCTTTCTTT. Translating it yields CASSFDGPNTEAFF.

This clonotype occurred a few times. V is TRBV6-1 and J is TRBJ2-3, with D uncertain. CDR1 and CDR2 (germline): MNHNS, SASEGT. The germline V and J ends were trimmed by 7 bases and 1 base, with 9 bases remaining between them. CDR3 length equals 13 residues. The CDR3, as DNA: TGTGCCAGCAAACTCCGACGCACAGATACGCAGTATTTT. Translating it yields CASKLRRTDTQYF.

The rearrangement joins TRBV2 to TRBJ2-1; D is ambiguous. This CDR3 spans 12 amino acids. Germline loops: CDR1 SNHLY, CDR2 FYNNEI. V was clipped by 7 bases and J by 10 bases, with 14 bases between them. The CDR3 spells CASNVGNGEQFF. CDR3 DNA sequence: TGTGCCAGCAACGTTGGGAATGGGGAGCAGTTCTTC.

The chain combines TRBV5-1 with TRBJ2-3; TRBD1 or TRBD2 may be the D gene (6 bases each). The CDR3 extends over 16 amino acids. Trimming shortened V by 7 bases and J by 1 base, and 19 bases separated the two germline ends. Germline assignment: CDR1 SGHRS and CDR2 YFSETQ. CDR3 region: CASSLGGQVGTDTQYF. The CDR3 coding sequence is TGCGCCAGCTCCTTAGGGGGGCAGGTCGGCACAGATACGCAGTATTTT.

V gene TRBV12-3 or TRBV12-4 combines with J gene TRBJ1-6; D gene ambiguous. Between the trimmed V and J ends, which lost 6 bases and 1 base, there was a span of 13 bases. The CDR3 has 16 amino acids. The CDR3 protein is CASRGSLGSYNSPLHF. The CDR3 region has the DNA TGTGCCAGCAGGGGATCATTAGGGTCCTATAATTCACCCCTCCACTTT.